The source of this T cell receptor (beta chain) is a study of shared clonotypes between healthy human individuals (dated by TCRdb to about 2020). Background on the whole study: The cohort comprised a couple of women and a few men aged 18 to 49 years. For each donor, CD4 naive and CD4 memory were each given three plates, CD8 naive was given two plates, and CD8 memory was given one plate. To estimate repertoire size and how much clonotype sharing occurs between individuals, the study deeply sequenced the blood TCR repertoires of five healthy adults. To increase sequencing depth and limit assay-specific biases, TCR repertoire library preparation and sequencing were carried out by different laboratories using diverse techniques. Each donor's leukapheresis produced roughly between roughly 0.94 and 9.5 billion PBMCs. General conclusions and limits of the study: Because the study included a small number of donors, the genetic and exposure-history diversity represented was limited. Naive subsets generally had larger estimated clonotype richness than memory subsets did. When a handful of donors were compared, the shared fraction of clonotypes was about 5.2% for naive CD4, 3.5% to 4% for naive CD8, roughly 2.5% for memory CD4, and less than 0.5% for memory CD8. Pairwise subsampling led to the expectation that sequencing depth would affect the degree of clonotype sharing among donors. Incomplete sequencing was indicated by rarefaction of sorted-subset datasets, despite the large sequencing depth. Compared with non-shared clonotypes, the clonotypes found in all four sorted-subset donors had higher generation probabilities. Sampling was limited to blood, and TCR repertoires in tissue likely differ from TCR repertoires in blood.

The V end gives up 5 bases and the J end 3 bases, leaving 16 bases in the junction not matched to a gene. The CDR1 and CDR2 encoded by the germline V gene (reference sequence) are LNHNV and YYDKDF. The CDR3 spans 17 residues, from the cysteine through the phenylalanine. Of all the DNA, just the CDR3 is kept, 51 bases in frame from base 1. For the CD8 naive samples, CD45RO-negative cells were positively selected for CCR7, yielding a CD45RA+CCR7+ population from which TemRA cells were excluded. Donors were healthy HIV-negative adults with no recently reported acute infections or vaccinations. Every donor was a Caucasian adult residing in Nashville, Tennessee, USA. Blood was collected by leukapheresis, and PBMCs were isolated by Ficoll-Histopaque density gradient centrifugation and then cryopreserved in liquid nitrogen vapor phase. Purity and quantity of every magnetically sorted T cell population were checked by analytical flow cytometry. Genomic DNA was isolated from every sorted fraction and measured by UV absorbance on a Nanodrop 2000c.

As to this clone: There is no known antigen for this receptor. No base quality values were provided; no much bigger clone lies one nucleotide off.

Using the deep immunoSEQ assay, TCR CDR3 regions were amplified from genomic DNA by multiplex PCR. For each cell subset, the extracted genomic DNA was distributed evenly across all wells of several immunoSEQ 96-well plates, and each plate served as one replicate. For sorted subsets, around 200 ng genomic DNA, equal to 30,000 or so T cell genomes, was loaded into each replicate PCR. Purified libraries were quantified with a Qubit 3.0 fluorometer, sized on a Bioanalyzer 2100, and re-quantified with the KAPA Library Quantification kit. Each immunoSEQ 96-well plate was sequenced on its own single-read 150-cycle Illumina NextSeq 550 flow cell. In the authors' own workflow: The immunoSEQ output contained only junctional sequences without quality scores, so filtering could not match that applied to full-length reads. To assign V/J genes and CDR3, sequences were annotated using PyIR, a Python wrapper for IgBLAST v1.9, with IMGT germline references. Reads with weak V/J assignments (E-value above 1e-6), missing CDR3, stop codons, out-of-frame junctions, or ambiguous translated residues were removed. V3J clonotypes were defined as sequences sharing an identical inferred V gene, J gene, and CDR3 amino acid sequence. The percentage overlap between two repertoires was calculated by dividing the number of shared unique clonotypes by the size of the smaller repertoire. Richness of each repertoire was evaluated using RTK rarefaction, the Chao1 estimator, and Recon v2.1 estimates of unobserved clonotypes. Generation probabilities for all TCRbeta clonotypes obtained by the gDNA method from a handful of donors were computed using OLGA. TCRdb took this table from immuneACCESS and kept in-frame rearrangements with V and J called. Such tables lack part of the clones; where checked against another copy, unresolved V genes explain under half of the gap, and the rest is unexplained. V and J calls and clone size are those listed in that table; D and trimming were worked out from the DNA. The sample table holds roughly 2,000,000 clones, of which 85% to 95% were seen once. Of the sample, less than 1.5% falls within the top ten clones.

Sequencing used naive CD8+ T cells sorted from blood. This specimen's cell subset or site label, per the study, means: CD45RA+CCR7+. The chain is made from TRBV15 and TRBJ2-7; 7 nucleotides in the junction match TRBD2. The source of this sequence is a man in his late teens or twenties in good health. At the DNA level, the sequence is TGTGCCACCAGCGATCTAACGGGGGGAAAGGAGCTCTACGAGCAGTACTTC. It is translated as CATSDLTGGKELYEQYF. The variable domain in full, with residues beyond the CDR3 obtained from the reference TRBV15 and TRBJ2-7 genes, is DAMVIQNPRYQVTQFGKPVTLSCSQTLNHNVMYWYQQKSSQAPKLLFHYYDKDFNNEADTPDNFQSRRPNTSFCFLDIRSPGLGDTAMYLCATSDLTGGKELYEQYFGPGTRLTVT.